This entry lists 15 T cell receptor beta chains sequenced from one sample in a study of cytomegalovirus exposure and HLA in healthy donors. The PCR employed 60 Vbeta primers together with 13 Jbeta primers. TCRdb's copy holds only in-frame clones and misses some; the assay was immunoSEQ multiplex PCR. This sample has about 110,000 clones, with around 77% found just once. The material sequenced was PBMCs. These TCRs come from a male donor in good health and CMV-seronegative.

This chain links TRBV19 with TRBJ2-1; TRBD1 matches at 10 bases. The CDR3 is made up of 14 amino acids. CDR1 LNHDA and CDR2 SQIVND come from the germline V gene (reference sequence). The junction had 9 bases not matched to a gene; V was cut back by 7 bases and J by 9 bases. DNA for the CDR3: TGTGCCAGTACCCCGACAGGGGGCCGGGGTGAGCAGTTCTTC. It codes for CASTPTGGRGEQFF.

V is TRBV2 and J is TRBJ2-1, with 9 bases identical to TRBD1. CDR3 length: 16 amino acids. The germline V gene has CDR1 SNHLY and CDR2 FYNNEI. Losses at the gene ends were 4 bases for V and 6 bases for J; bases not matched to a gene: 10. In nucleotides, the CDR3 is TGTGCCAGCAGTGTCAGTCCGGGACAGGGATTCAATGAGCAGTTCTTC. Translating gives CASSVSPGQGFNEQFF. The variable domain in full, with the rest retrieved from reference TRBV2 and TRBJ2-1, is EPEVTQTPSHQVTQMGQEVILRCVPISNHLYFYWYRQILGQKVEFLVSFYNNEISEKSEIFDDQFSVERPDGSNFTLKIRSTKLEDSAMYFCASSVSPGQGFNEQFFGPGTRLTVL.

The CDR3 region has the DNA TGTGCCAGCAGTGGCGGACTCGGGCAGAACTATGGCTACACCTTC. Its translation: CASSGGLGQNYGYTF. The genes are TRBV2 and TRBJ1-2; D uncertain. CDR3 length equals 15 residues. Per the germline V gene, CDR1 is SNHLY and CDR2 is FYNNEI. The V end lost 4 bases, the J end lost 2 bases, and 14 bases lay between the germline ends.

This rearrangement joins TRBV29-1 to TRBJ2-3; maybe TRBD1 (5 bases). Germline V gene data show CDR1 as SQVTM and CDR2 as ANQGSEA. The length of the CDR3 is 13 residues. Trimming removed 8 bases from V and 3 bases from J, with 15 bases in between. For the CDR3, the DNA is TGCAGCACGGTGCAGGGATGGACAGATACGCAGTATTTT. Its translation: CSTVQGWTDTQYF.

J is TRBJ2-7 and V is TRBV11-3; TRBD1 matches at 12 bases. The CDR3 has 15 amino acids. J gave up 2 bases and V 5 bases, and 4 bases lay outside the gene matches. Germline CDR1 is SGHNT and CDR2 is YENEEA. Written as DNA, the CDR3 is TGTGCCAGCAGCCGGGGACAGGGGGCGACCTACGAGCAGTACTTC. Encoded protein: CASSRGQGATYEQYF. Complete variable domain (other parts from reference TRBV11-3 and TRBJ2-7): EAGVVQSPRYKIIEKKQPVAFWCNPISGHNTLYWYLQNLGQGPELLIRYENEEAVDDSQLPKDRFSAERLKGVDSTLKIQPAELGDSAVYLCASSRGQGATYEQYFGPGTRLTVT.

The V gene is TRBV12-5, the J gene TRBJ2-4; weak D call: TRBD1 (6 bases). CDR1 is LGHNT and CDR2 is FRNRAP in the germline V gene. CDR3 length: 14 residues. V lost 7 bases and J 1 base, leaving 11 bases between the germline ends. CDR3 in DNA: TGTGCTAGTGCCCTCGACAGGGCCAAAAACATTCAGTACTTC. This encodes CASALDRAKNIQYF.

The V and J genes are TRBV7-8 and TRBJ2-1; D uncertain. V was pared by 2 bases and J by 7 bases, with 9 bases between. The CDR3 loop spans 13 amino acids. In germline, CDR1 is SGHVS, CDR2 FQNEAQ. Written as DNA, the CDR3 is TGTGCCAGCAGCTTAAACGCGAGGAATGAGCAGTTCTTC. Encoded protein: CASSLNARNEQFF. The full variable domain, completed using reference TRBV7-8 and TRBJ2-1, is GAGVSQSPRYKVAKRGQDVALRCDPISGHVSLFWYQQALGQGPEFLTYFQNEAQLDKSGLPSDRFFAERPEGSVSTLKIQRTQQEDSAVYLCASSLNARNEQFFGPGTRLTVL.

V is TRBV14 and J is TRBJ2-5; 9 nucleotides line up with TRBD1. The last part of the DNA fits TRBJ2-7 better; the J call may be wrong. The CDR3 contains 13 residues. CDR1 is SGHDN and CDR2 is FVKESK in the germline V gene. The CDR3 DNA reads TGTGCCAGTTACCGGGACAGGGCCTACGAGCAGTACTTC. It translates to CASYRDRAYEQYF.

In DNA, the CDR3 is TGTGCCAGCAGCCCCCAAGGGGTGGGGGAGACCCAGTACTTC. This codes for CASSPQGVGETQYF. This chain joins TRBV7-9 and TRBJ2-5; TRBD1 might be the D (5 bases). The CDR3 sequence is 14 residues long. V was cut by 5 bases and J by 5 bases, with 15 bases left in between. Germline values: CDR1 SEHNR, CDR2 FQNEAQ (reference sequence).

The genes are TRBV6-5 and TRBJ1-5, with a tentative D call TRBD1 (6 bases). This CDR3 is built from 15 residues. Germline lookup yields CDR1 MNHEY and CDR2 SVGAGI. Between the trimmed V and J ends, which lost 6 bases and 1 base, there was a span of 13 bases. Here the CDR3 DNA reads TGTGCCAGCAGCAGAGACAGGTCCAGCAATCAGCCCCAGCATTTT. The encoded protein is CASSRDRSSNQPQHF.

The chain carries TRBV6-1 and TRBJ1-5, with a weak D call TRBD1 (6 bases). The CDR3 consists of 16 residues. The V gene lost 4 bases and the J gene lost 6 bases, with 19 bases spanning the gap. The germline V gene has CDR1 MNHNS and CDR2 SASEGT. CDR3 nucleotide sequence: TGTGCCAGCAGTGTAACTCCCGGGACATTTGGTCAGCCCCAGCATTTT. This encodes CASSVTPGTFGQPQHF.

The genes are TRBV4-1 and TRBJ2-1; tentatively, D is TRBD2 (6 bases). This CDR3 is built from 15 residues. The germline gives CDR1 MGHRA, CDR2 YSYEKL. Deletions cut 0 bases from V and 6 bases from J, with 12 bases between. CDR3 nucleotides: TGCGCCAGCAGCCAAGAATATACGGGGGTCAATGAGCAGTTCTTC. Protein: CASSQEYTGVNEQFF.

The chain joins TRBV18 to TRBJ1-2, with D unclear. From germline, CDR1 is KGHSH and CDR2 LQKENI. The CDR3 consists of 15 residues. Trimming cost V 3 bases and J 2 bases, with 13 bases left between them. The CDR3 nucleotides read TGTGCCAGCTCACCTAACAGCCTCCCCAACTATGGCTACACCTTC. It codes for CASSPNSLPNYGYTF. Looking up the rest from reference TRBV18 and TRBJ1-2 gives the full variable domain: NAGVMQNPRHLVRRRGQEARLRCSPMKGHSHVYWYRQLPEEGLKFMVYLQKENIIDESGMPKERFSAEFPKEGPSILRIQQVVRGDSAAYFCASSPNSLPNYGYTFGSGTRLTVV.

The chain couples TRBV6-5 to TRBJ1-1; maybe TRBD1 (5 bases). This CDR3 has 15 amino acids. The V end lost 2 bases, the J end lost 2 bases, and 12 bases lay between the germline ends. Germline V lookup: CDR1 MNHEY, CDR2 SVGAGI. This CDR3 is CASSYDDRYNTEAFF. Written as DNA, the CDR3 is TGTGCCAGCAGTTACGATGACAGATACAACACTGAAGCTTTCTTT.

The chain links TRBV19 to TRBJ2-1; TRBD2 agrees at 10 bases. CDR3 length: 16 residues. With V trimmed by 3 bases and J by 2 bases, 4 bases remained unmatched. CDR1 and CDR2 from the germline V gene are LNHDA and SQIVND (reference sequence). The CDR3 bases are TGTGCCAGTAGTATGATAGCGGGAGGTCCCTACAATGAGCAGTTCTTC. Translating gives CASSMIAGGPYNEQFF. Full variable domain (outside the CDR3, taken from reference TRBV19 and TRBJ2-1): DGGITQSPKYLFRKEGQNVTLSCEQNLNHDAMYWYRQDPGQGLRLIYYSQIVNDFQKGDIAEGYSVSREKKESFPLTVTSAQKNPTAFYLCASSMIAGGPYNEQFFGPGTRLTVL.